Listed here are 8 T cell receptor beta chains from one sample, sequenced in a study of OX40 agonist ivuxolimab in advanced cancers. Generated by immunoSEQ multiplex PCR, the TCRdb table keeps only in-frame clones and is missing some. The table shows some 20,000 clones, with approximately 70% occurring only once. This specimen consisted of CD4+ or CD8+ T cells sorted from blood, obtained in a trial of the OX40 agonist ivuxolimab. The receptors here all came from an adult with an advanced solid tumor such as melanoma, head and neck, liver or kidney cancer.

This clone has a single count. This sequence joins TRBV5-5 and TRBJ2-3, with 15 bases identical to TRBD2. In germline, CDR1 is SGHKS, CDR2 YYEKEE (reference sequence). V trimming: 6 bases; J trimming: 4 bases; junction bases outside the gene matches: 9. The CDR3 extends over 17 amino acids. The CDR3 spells CASNGLAGGPSSDTQYF. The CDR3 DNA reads TGTGCCAGCAACGGACTAGCGGGGGGGCCGTCATCAGATACGCAGTATTTT. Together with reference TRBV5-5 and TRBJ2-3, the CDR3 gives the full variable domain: DAGVTQSPTHLIKTRGQQVTLRCSPISGHKSVSWYQQVLGQGPQFIFQYYEKEERGRGNFPDRFSARQFPNYSSELNVNALLLGDSALYLCASNGLAGGPSSDTQYFGPGTRLTVL.

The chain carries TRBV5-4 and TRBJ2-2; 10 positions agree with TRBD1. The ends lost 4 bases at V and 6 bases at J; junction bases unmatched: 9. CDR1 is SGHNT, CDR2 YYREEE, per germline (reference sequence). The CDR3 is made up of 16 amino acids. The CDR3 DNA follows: TGTGCCAGCAGCCAATCCGGGACAGGGGAGCCCGGGGAGCTGTTTTTT. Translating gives CASSQSGTGEPGELFF.

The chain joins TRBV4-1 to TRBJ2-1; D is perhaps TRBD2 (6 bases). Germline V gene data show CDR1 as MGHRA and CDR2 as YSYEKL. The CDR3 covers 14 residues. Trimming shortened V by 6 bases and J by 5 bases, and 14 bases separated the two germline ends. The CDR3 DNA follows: TGCGCCAGCAGTGGGGGGACTGCCGACAATGAGCAGTTCTTC. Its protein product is CASSGGTADNEQFF.

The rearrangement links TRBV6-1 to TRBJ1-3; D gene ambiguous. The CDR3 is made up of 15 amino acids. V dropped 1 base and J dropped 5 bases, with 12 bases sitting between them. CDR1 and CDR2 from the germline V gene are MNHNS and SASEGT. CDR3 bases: TGTGCCAGCAGTGAAGGGTCGGGAGGGAGAAACACCATATATTTT. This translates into CASSEGSGGRNTIYF.

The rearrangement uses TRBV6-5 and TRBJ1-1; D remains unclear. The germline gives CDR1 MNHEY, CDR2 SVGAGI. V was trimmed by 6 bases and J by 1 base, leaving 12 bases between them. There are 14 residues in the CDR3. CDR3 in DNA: TGTGCCAGCAGCCACGGAGGTCCGAACACTGAAGCTTTCTTT. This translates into CASSHGGPNTEAFF.

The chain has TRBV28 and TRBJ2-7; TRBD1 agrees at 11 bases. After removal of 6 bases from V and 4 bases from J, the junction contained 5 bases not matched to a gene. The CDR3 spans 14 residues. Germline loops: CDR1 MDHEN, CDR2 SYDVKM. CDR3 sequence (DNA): TGTGCCAGCAGGAGGACAGGGGGCAGGTACGAGCAGTACTTC. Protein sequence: CASRRTGGRYEQYF. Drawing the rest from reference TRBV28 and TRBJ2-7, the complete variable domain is DVKVTQSSRYLVKRTGEKVFLECVQDMDHENMFWYRQDPGLGLRLIYFSYDVKMKEKGDIPEGYSVSREKKERFSLILESASTNQTSMYLCASRRTGGRYEQYFGPGTRLTVT.

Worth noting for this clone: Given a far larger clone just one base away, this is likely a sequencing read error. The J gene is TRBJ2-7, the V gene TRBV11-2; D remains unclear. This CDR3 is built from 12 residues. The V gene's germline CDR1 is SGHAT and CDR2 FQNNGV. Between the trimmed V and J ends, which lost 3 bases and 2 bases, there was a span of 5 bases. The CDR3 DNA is TGTGCCAGCAGCTTGGACCCCTACGAGCAGTACTTC. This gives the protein CASSLDPYEQYF.

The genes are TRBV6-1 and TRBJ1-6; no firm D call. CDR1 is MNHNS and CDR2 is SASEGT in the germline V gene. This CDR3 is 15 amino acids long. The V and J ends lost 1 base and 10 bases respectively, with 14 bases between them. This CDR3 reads CASSEGSLAWSPLHF. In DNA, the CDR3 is TGTGCCAGCAGTGAAGGGTCCCTGGCGTGGTCACCCCTCCACTTT.